The 21 T cell receptor beta chains given below trace back to one sample, sequenced in a study of blood T cell repertoires in COVID-19. Some clones are missing from TCRdb's copy, which holds only in-frame ones; the method was immunoSEQ multiplex PCR. The table records 150,000 to 200,000 clones, 80% to 90% of them present only once. Sequenced input: peripheral blood. Receptors were obtained from a woman in her 70s with COVID-19, enrolled during active disease.

This rearrangement joins TRBV9 to TRBJ1-1; 7 nucleotides align to TRBD1. CDR1 SGDLS and CDR2 YYNGEE come from the germline V gene. The CDR3 covers 15 residues. V lost 6 bases and J lost 1; bases outside the gene matches: 9. The CDR3 region has the DNA TGTGCCAGCACCCCTTCTGACAGGGAGAACACTGAAGCTTTCTTT. This codes for CASTPSDRENTEAFF.

The chain carries TRBV19 and TRBJ1-1, with D possibly matching TRBD1 (6 bases). Deletions cut 1 base from V and 1 base from J, with 10 bases between. This CDR3 contains 15 residues. CDR1 is LNHDA, CDR2 SQIVND, per germline (reference sequence). For the CDR3, the DNA is TGTGCCAGTAGTATAGGGGACATGGGGAACACTGAAGCTTTCTTT. This sequence encodes CASSIGDMGNTEAFF.

This chain connects TRBV9 to TRBJ2-1; a weak D match, TRBD1 (6 bases). In germline, CDR1 is SGDLS, CDR2 YYNGEE. This CDR3 is 16 amino acids long. Deletions cut 2 bases from V and 1 base from J, with 13 bases between. CDR3 amino acids: CASSVGYRESYNEQFF. DNA of the CDR3: TGTGCCAGCAGCGTGGGGTACAGGGAGTCCTACAATGAGCAGTTCTTC.

The chain recombines TRBV10-2 with TRBJ1-6, with D uncertain. CDR3 length equals 11 residues. V lost 11 bases, J lost 5 bases, and 7 bases lay in between. CDR1 and CDR2 from the germline V gene are WSHSY and SAAADI. For the CDR3, the DNA is TGCGCCTCCGGGGATAATTCACCCCTCCACTTT. Translating it yields CASGDNSPLHF.

This clone was observed once. Sequence at one end of the junction differs from germline and may be a read error. The V call is TRBV12-3 or TRBV12-4, the J call TRBJ1-2, with unresolved D. The CDR3 totals 11 residues. Here the CDR3 reads CASSLGASGGF. In nucleotides, the CDR3 is TGTGCCAGCAGTTTAGGGGCCTCAGGAGGCTTC.

This chain joins TRBV5-1 and TRBJ2-7; the D is unclear. The CDR3 consists of 12 residues. Trimming stripped 1 base from V and 2 bases from J, with 4 bases between. The germline V gene encodes CDR1 SGHRS and CDR2 YFSETQ. This CDR3 is CASSLPAYEQYF. The CDR3 nucleotides read TGCGCCAGCAGCTTGCCAGCCTACGAGCAGTACTTC.

V is TRBV19 and J is TRBJ2-1; no reliable D call. V was pared by 7 bases and J by 0 bases, with 13 bases between. Germline CDR1 LNHDA, CDR2 SQIVND (reference sequence). The CDR3 has 15 residues. DNA of the CDR3: TGTGCCAGTACCCCCACCTGGAGCTCCTACAATGAGCAGTTCTTC. This sequence encodes CASTPTWSSYNEQFF.

This clone appeared a few times. The rearrangement uses TRBV2 and TRBJ2-1; D gene uncertain. Trimming left V 6 bases short and J 10 bases short, with 7 bases between. The V gene's germline CDR1 is SNHLY and CDR2 FYNNEI. This CDR3 region has 10 residues. The CDR3 DNA sequence: TGTGCCAGCAGGCAGTCGGAGCAGTTCTTC. Its protein is CASRQSEQFF.

This chain joins TRBV2 and TRBJ1-2; D not certain. Between the trimmed V and J ends, which lost 6 bases and 5 bases, there was a span of 13 bases. CDR3 size: 13 residues. Germline lookup yields CDR1 SNHLY and CDR2 FYNNEI. This CDR3 is CASRGRGFYGYTF. CDR3 coding DNA: TGTGCCAGCAGAGGAAGAGGGTTTTATGGCTACACCTTC.

This clone was seen a handful of times. The chain joins TRBV5-6 to TRBJ2-7; TRBD1 agrees at 9 bases. The CDR3 length is 17 residues. CDR1 and CDR2 (germline): SGHDT, YYEEEE. V shed 0 bases and J 0 bases; nucleotides not matched to a gene: 7. The DNA of the CDR3 is TGTGCCAGCAGCTTGGGAAGACGGGACAGGGACTCCTACGAGCAGTACGTC. Encoded protein: CASSLGRRDRDSYEQYV.

The chain uses TRBV3-1 (or the pseudogene TRBV3-2) and TRBJ1-2, with D perhaps TRBD1 (5 bases). Germline V lookup: CDR1 LGHDT, CDR2 YNNKEL (reference sequence). V was pared by 3 bases and J by 3 bases, with 14 bases between. The CDR3 spans 15 residues. The DNA of the CDR3 is TGTGCCAGCAGCCAGGAAAACCAGGGATACTATGGCTACACCTTC. Encoded protein: CASSQENQGYYGYTF.

J is TRBJ2-1 and V is TRBV18; 7 bases agree with TRBD1. Trimming removed 3 bases from V and 7 bases from J; junction bases left unmatched: 0. Germline CDR1 is KGHSH and CDR2 is LQKENI. The CDR3 has 12 residues. The CDR3 is CASSPDRNEQFF. The CDR3 coding sequence is TGTGCCAGCTCACCGGACAGGAATGAGCAGTTCTTC.

The chain links TRBV19 to TRBJ2-3; 10 bases map to TRBD2. Trimming removed 5 bases from V and 3 bases from J; junction bases left unmatched: 8. CDR1 is LNHDA and CDR2 is SQIVND in the germline V gene (reference sequence). The CDR3 runs 16 residues. CDR3 coding DNA: TGTGCCAGTAGTGCAGCAGCGGGGGGGCCGACAGATACGCAGTATTTT. As protein: CASSAAAGGPTDTQYF.

The chain combines TRBV18 with TRBJ2-7, with a weak D call TRBD2 (6 bases). The V gene lost 2 bases and the J gene lost 5 bases, with 16 bases spanning the gap. The CDR3 contains 15 residues. From germline, CDR1 is KGHSH and CDR2 LQKENI. The CDR3 nucleotides are TGTGCCAGCTCACCATATCGCGGGAAAGGGAACGAGCAGTACTTC. Translated: CASSPYRGKGNEQYF.

The V gene is TRBV30, the J gene TRBJ1-1; 10 bases agree with TRBD1. The V and J ends lost 3 bases and 3 bases, in that order; junction bases with no gene match: 4. Per germline, CDR1 GTSNPN and CDR2 SVGIG (reference sequence). The CDR3 length is 14 residues. The CDR3, as DNA: TGTGCCTGGAGAGGGGACAGGGGATACACTGAAGCTTTCTTT. Its translation: CAWRGDRGYTEAFF.

V gene TRBV28 combines with J gene TRBJ1-6; TRBD1 matches at 7 bases. The CDR3 covers 13 residues. J was trimmed by 9 bases and V by 6 bases; bases with no gene match: 5. Germline values: CDR1 MDHEN, CDR2 SYDVKM. The CDR3 protein is CASSTGDRSPLHF. The CDR3 DNA reads as TGTGCCAGCAGCACAGGGGATCGTTCACCCCTCCACTTT.

The chain carries TRBV6-1 and TRBJ2-6; maybe TRBD2 (5 bases). The CDR3 totals 17 residues. Deletions cut 1 base from V and 2 bases from J, with 12 bases between. Germline CDR1 MNHNS, CDR2 SASEGT. The CDR3 DNA is TGTGCCAGCAGTGAAGAGGCGCGGGCAGCTGGGGCCAACGTCCTGACTTTC. Its protein product is CASSEEARAAGANVLTF.

The CDR3 DNA follows: TGTGCCAGCGAGGACAGGGAGAGGAACGAGCAGTACTTC. As protein: CASEDRERNEQYF. V and J are TRBV11-3 and TRBJ2-7; TRBD1 matches at 8 bases. CDR3 length equals 13 residues. J was trimmed by 5 bases and V by 8 bases; bases with no gene match: 8. CDR1 is SGHNT, CDR2 YENEEA, per germline.

This chain links TRBV19 with TRBJ2-3; TRBD1 agrees at 9 bases. J lost 7 bases, V lost 7 bases, and 6 bases had no gene match. The germline gives CDR1 LNHDA, CDR2 SQIVND (reference sequence). This CDR3 has 13 residues. The CDR3 coding sequence is TGTGCCAGTACCTTGGGGACAGGGAATACGCAGTATTTT. Translation gives CASTLGTGNTQYF. Using reference TRBV19 and TRBJ2-3 for the parts outside the CDR3, the full variable domain is DGGITQSPKYLFRKEGQNVTLSCEQNLNHDAMYWYRQDPGQGLRLIYYSQIVNDFQKGDIAEGYSVSREKKESFPLTVTSAQKNPTAFYLCASTLGTGNTQYFGPGTRLTVL.

This chain uses TRBV19 with TRBJ2-3; D is ambiguous. CDR1 and CDR2 (germline): LNHDA, SQIVND (reference sequence). V shed 4 bases and J shed 2 bases, with 7 bases lying between them. This CDR3 has 13 residues. In DNA form, the CDR3 reads TGTGCCAGTAGTAGGCCACCCACAGATACGCAGTATTTT. Protein product: CASSRPPTDTQYF. Variable domain in full (rest from reference TRBV19 and TRBJ2-3): DGGITQSPKYLFRKEGQNVTLSCEQNLNHDAMYWYRQDPGQGLRLIYYSQIVNDFQKGDIAEGYSVSREKKESFPLTVTSAQKNPTAFYLCASSRPPTDTQYFGPGTRLTVL.

The chain joins TRBV28 to TRBJ1-5, with D perhaps TRBD1 (6 bases). In germline, CDR1 is MDHEN, CDR2 SYDVKM. The CDR3 is made up of 18 amino acids. Deletions cut 5 bases from V and 3 bases from J, with 23 bases between. The CDR3 here is CASSPYSQRQDYNQPQHF. DNA for the CDR3: TGTGCCAGCAGTCCCTACAGCCAAAGACAGGATTACAATCAGCCCCAGCATTTT.